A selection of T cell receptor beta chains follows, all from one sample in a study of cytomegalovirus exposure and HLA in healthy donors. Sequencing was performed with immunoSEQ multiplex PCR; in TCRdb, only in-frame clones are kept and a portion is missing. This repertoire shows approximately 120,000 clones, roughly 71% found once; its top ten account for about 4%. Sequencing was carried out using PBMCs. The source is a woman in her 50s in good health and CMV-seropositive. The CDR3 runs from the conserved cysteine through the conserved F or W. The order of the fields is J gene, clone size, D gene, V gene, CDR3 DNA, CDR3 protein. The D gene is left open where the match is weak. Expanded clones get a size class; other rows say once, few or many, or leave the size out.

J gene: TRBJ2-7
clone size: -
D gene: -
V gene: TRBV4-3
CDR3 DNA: TGCGCCAGCAGCCAGCAACCTAACTACGAGCAGTACTTC
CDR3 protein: CASSQQPNYEQYF

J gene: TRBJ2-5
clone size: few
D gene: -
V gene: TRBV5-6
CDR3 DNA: TGTGCCAGCAGCTTGGGCGTAGGGGTAGAGACCCAGTACTTC
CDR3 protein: CASSLGVGVETQYF

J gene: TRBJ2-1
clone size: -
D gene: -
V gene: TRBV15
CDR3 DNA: TGTGCCACCAGCAGGTCGCTTAAGGGGGACGGTGAGCAGTTCTTC
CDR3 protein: CATSRSLKGDGEQFF

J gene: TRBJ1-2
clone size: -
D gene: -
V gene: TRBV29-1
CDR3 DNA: TGCAGCGTGCCCGGGGGGGGGTCGGGTGGCTACACCTTC
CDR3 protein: CSVPGGGSGGYTF

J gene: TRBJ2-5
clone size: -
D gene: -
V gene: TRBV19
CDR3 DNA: TGTGCCAGTAGTATAGGCGCAGGCTTATACCAAGAGACCCAGTACTTC
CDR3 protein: CASSIGAGLYQETQYF

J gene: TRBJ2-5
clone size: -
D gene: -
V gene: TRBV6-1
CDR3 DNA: TGTGCCAGCAGTCCAGACGGGGATACCCAGTACTTC
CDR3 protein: CASSPDGDTQYF

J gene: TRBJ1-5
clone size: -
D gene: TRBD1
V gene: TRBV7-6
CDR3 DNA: TGTGCCAGCAGCTTAAGGGACAGGCGATATAGCAATCAGCCCCAGCATTTT
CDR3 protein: CASSLRDRRYSNQPQHF

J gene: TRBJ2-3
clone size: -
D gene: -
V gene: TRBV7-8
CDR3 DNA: TGTGCCAGCAGCGTGCGCTTCTCCGGGGAGGCAGATACGCAGTATTTT
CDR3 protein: CASSVRFSGEADTQYF

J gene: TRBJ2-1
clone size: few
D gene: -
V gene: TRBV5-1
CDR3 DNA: TGCGCCAGCAGCTTGGACTTATATGAGCAGTTCTTC
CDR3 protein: CASSLDLYEQFF

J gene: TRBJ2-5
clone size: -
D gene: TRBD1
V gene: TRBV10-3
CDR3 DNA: TGTGCCATCAGTACACCACAGGGGGCCGAGGAGACCCAGTACTTC
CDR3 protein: CAISTPQGAEETQYF

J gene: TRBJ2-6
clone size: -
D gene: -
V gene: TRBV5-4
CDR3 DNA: TGTGCCAGCAGCTCCAGCGCGGGGCGCAGTCTCTCTGGGGCCAACGTCCTGACTTTC
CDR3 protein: CASSSSAGRSLSGANVLTF

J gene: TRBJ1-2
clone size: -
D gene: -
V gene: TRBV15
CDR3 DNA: TGTGCCACCAGTATCAGCCCGAGGGGGTTAGTGTATGGCTACACCTTC
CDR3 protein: CATSISPRGLVYGYTF

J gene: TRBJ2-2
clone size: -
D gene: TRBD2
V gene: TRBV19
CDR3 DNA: TGTGCCAGTAGTCCAAGCCCCGGGACTAGCGGGGGGGCCCACGGGGAGCTGTTTTTT
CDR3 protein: CASSPSPGTSGGAHGELFF

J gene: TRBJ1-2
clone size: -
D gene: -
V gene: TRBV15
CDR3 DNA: TGTGCCACCAGCAGGGAGACAGACCAATATGGCTACACCTTC
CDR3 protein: CATSRETDQYGYTF

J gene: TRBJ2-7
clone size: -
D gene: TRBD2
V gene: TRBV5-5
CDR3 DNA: TGTGCCAGCAGCTTCGGAGCGGGGGGCATATCTAGCGAGCAGTACTTC
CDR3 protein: CASSFGAGGISSEQYF

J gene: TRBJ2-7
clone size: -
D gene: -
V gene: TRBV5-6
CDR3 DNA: TGTGCCAGCAGCTTGCGTCAGTCCTACGAGCAGTACTTC
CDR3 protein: CASSLRQSYEQYF

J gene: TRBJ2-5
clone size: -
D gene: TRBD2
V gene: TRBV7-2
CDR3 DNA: TGTGCCAGCGTTACTCTTAGCGGGGGCCAAGAGACCCAGTACTTC
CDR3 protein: CASVTLSGGQETQYF

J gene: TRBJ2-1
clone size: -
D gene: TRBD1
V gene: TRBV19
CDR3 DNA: TGTGCCAGTAGTATTCAACAGGGGGAACCGGGGTACAATGAGCAGTTCTTC
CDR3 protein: CASSIQQGEPGYNEQFF

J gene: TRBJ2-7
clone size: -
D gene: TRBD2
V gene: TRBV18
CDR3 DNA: TGTGCCAGCTCACGTGATCGGGGGGGCTACGAGCAGTACTTC
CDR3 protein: CASSRDRGGYEQYF

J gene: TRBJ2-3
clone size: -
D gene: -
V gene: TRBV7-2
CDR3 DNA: TGTGCCAGCAGCCGACTAGGGTCGAGCACAGATACGCAGTATTTT
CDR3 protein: CASSRLGSSTDTQYF

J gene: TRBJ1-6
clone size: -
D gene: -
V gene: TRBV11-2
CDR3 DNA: TGTGCCAGCAGCCCGAGGGAAAGAAAATGGGGTTCACCCCTCCACTTT
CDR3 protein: CASSPRERKWGSPLHF

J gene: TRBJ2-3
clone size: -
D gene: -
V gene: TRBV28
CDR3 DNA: TGTGCCAGCAGTTTATTTCTTCTTCGTCGGACAGCAAAACGGGGCACAGATACGCAGTATTTT
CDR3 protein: CASSLFLLRRTAKRGTDTQYF

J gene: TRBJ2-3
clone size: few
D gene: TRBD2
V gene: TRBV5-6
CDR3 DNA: TGTGCCAGCAGCTTGTTCGCAGCGGGGGGGTACCTATGGAATACGCAGTATTTT
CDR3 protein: CASSLFAAGGYLWNTQYF

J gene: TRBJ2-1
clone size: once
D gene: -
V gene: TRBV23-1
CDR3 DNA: TGCGCCAGCAGCCCCAGTTCCCGGGTCAATGAGCAGTTCTTC
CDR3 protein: CASSPSSRVNEQFF

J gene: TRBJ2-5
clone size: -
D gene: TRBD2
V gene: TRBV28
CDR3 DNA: TGTGCCAGCAGTTCCCCAGGAGCGGGAGGACCGGAGACCCAGTACTTC
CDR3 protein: CASSSPGAGGPETQYF

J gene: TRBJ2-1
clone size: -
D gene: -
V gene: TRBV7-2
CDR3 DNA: TGTGCCAGCAGCTACGCCGGGACAACCTACAATGAGCAGTTCTTC
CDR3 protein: CASSYAGTTYNEQFF

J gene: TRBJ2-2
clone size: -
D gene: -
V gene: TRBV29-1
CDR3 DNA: TGCAGCGCCACAAACACCGGGGAGCTGTTTTTT
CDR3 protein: CSATNTGELFF

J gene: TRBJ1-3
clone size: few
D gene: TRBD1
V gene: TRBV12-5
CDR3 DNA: TGTGCTAGTGGGACAGGGAGCTCTGGAAACACCATATATTTT
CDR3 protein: CASGTGSSGNTIYF

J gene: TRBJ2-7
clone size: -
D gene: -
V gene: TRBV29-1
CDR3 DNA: TGCAGCGTTATCCGGGACTCGTCTTCCTACGAGCAGTACTTC
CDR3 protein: CSVIRDSSSYEQYF

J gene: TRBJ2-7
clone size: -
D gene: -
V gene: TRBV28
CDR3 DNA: TGTGCCAGCAGTCCCCCAGAATACGAGCAGTACTTC
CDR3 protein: CASSPPEYEQYF

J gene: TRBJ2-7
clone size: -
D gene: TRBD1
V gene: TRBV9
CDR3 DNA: TGTGCCAGCAGCGTAGACGACAGGGGTTCGTACGAGCAGTACTTC
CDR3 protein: CASSVDDRGSYEQYF

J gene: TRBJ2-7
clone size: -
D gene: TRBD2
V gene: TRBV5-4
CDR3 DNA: TGTGCCAGCAGCCGGGGACTAGCGGACCCCTCCTACGAGCAGTACTTC
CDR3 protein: CASSRGLADPSYEQYF

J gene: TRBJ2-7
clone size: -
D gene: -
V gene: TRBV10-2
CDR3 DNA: TGCGCCAGCACTCGTGTAGGGGACATCGTGTACTTC
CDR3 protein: CASTRVGDIVYF

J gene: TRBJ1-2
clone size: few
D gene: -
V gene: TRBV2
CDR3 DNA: TGTGCCAGCAGTCCTGAGTTTCTAGTCTACACCTTC
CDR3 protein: CASSPEFLVYTF

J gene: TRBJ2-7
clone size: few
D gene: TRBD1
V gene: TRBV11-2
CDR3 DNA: TGTGCCAGCAGCTACATACAGGGGAACGAGCAGTACTTC
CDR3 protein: CASSYIQGNEQYF

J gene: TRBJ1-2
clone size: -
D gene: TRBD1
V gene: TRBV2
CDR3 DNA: TGTGCCAGCAGGAACCGGGACAGATACTATGGCTACACCTTC
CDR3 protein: CASRNRDRYYGYTF

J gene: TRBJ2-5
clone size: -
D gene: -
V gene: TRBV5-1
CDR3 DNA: TGCGCCAGCAGCTTGACTCCCACCGACAGCGCTCAAGAGACCCAGTACTTC
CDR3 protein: CASSLTPTDSAQETQYF

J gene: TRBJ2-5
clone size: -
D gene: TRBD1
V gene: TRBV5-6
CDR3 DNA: TGTGCCAGCAGCAGGGACAGGGTACGGACCCAGTACTTC
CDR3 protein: CASSRDRVRTQYF

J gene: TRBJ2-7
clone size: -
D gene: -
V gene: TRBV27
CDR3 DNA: TGTGCCAGCAGTTTATCGGGTCTAGGGCGGGGAAACGAGCAGTACTTC
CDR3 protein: CASSLSGLGRGNEQYF

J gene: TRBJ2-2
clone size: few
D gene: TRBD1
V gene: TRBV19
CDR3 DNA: TGTGCCAGTAGACGTTCCGGGACAGGGAACACCGGGGAGCTGTTTTTT
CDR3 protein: CASRRSGTGNTGELFF

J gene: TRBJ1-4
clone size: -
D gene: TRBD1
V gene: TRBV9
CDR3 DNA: TGTGCCAGCAGCGGGGACAGGGTGGGTGAAAAACTGTTTTTT
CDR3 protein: CASSGDRVGEKLFF

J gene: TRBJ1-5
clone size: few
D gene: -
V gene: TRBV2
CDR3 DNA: TGTGCCAGCAGTGAGGGGCAGAACAATCAGCCCCAGCATTTT
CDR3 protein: CASSEGQNNQPQHF

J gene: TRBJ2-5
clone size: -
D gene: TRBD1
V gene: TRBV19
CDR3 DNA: TGTGCCAGTAGTACGACAGGGTCCCAAGAGACCCAGTACTTC
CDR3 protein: CASSTTGSQETQYF

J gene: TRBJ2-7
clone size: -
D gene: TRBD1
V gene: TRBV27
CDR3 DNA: TGTGCCAGCAGTTTAAACAGGGGGCCTTACGAGCAGTACTTC
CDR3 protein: CASSLNRGPYEQYF

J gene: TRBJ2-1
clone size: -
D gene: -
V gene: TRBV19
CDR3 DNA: TGTGCCAGTAGTATAGACCCCGGCAATGAGCAGTTCTTC
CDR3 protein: CASSIDPGNEQFF

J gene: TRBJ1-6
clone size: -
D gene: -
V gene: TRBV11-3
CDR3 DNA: TGTGCCAGCAGCTTGGACAGTGGGAATTCACCCCTCCACTTT
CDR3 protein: CASSLDSGNSPLHF

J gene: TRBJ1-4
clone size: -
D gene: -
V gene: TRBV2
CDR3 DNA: TGTGCCAGCAGGGGGCCGGGACACCGTAATGAAAAACTGTTTTTT
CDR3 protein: CASRGPGHRNEKLFF

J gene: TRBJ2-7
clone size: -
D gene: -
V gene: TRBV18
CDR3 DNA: TGTGCCAGCTCACCCGGGACATTTTCCTACGAGCAGTACTTC
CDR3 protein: CASSPGTFSYEQYF

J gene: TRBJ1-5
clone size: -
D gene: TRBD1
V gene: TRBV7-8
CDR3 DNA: TGTGCCAGCAGCATCAGCAGGGGGCAAGGTGGACAGCCCCAGCATTTT
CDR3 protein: CASSISRGQGGQPQHF

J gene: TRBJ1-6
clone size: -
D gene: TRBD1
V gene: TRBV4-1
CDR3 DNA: TGCGCCAGCAGCCAGGACCCGGGACAGTGGTCACCCCTCCACTTT
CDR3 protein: CASSQDPGQWSPLHF

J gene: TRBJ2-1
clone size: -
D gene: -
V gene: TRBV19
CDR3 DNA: TGTGCCAGTAGTGGACGGGGTCTTTACAATGAGCAGTTCTTC
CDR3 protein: CASSGRGLYNEQFF

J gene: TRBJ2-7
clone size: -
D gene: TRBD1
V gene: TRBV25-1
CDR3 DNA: TGTGCCAGCGCTCCGGGACAGGGGAACTACGAGCAGTACTTC
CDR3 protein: CASAPGQGNYEQYF

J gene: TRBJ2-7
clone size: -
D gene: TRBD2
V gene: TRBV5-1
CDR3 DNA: TGCGCCAGCAGCTTGGACGCGGGGGGTCTCGGCGAGCAGTACTTC
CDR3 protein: CASSLDAGGLGEQYF

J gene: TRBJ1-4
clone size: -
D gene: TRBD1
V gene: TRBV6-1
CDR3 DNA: TGTGCCAGCAGTCGACAGGGGGCAACTAATGAAAAACTGTTTTTT
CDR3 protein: CASSRQGATNEKLFF

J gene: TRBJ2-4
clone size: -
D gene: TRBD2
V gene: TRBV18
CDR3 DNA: TGTGCCAGCTCATCCACGGGGGGGCTTCAAAACATTCAGTACTTC
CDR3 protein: CASSSTGGLQNIQYF